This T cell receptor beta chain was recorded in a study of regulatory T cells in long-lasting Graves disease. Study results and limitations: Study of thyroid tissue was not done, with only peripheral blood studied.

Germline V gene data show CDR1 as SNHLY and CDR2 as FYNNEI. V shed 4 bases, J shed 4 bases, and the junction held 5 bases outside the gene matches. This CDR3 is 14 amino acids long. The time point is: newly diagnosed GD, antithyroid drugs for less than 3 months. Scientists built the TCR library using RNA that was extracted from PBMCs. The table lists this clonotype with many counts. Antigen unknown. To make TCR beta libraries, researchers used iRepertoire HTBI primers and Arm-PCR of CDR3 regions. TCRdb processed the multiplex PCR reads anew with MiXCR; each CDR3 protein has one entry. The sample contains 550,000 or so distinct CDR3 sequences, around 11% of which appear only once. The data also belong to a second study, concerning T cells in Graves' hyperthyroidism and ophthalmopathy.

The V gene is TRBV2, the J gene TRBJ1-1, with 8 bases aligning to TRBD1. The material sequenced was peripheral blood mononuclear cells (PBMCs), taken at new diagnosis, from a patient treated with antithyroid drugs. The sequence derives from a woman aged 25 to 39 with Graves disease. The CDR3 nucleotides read TGTGCCAGCAGTGGGACAGGGAGGGTCACTGAAGCTTTCTTT. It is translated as CASSGTGRVTEAFF.